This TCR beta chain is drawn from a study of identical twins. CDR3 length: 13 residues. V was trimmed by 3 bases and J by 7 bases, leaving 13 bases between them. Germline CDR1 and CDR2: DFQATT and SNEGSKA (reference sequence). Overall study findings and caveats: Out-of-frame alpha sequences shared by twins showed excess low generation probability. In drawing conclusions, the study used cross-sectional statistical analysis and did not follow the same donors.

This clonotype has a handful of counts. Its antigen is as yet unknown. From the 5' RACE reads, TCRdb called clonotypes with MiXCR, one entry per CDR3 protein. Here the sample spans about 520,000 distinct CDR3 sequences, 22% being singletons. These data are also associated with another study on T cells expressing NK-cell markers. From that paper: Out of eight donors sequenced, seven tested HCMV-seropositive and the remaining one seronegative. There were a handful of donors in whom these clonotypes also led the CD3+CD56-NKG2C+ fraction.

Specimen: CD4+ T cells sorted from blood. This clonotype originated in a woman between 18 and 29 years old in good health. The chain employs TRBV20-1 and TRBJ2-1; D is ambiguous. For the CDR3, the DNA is TGCAGTGCTAGGGTTGATCGTTTGAATGAGCAGTTCTTC. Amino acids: CSARVDRLNEQFF.